The 15 T cell receptor beta chains listed next were all sequenced from one sample in a study of Ad26.COV2.S vaccination and SARS-CoV-2 variants. Sequenced by immunoSEQ multiplex PCR; TCRdb stores in-frame clones only, minus some. Among 350,000 to 500,000 clones listed, 89% were seen once. As for treatment: roughly 19 received Ad26.COV2.S at low or high dose, single or two shots; roughly five received placebo; per-sample allocation not given. Samples analyzed were those drawn on day 63 after the first vaccine or placebo injection. This sample comprised peripheral blood, obtained in a trial of Ad26.COV2.S vaccine versus placebo. The receptors shown here come from a person between 18 and 60 years old who received the Ad26.COV2.S COVID-19 vaccine or a placebo.

The chain joins TRBV7-9 to TRBJ1-1; 7 nucleotides match TRBD1. The CDR3 runs 16 residues. Germline V gene sequence: CDR1 SEHNR, CDR2 FQNEAQ (reference sequence). Trimming cost V 0 bases and J 3 bases; bases outside gene matches: 7. The CDR3 sequence: CASSLAQGGLDTEAFF. CDR3 DNA: TGTGCCAGCAGCTTAGCCCAGGGGGGGTTGGACACTGAAGCTTTCTTT.

The rearrangement joins TRBV6-5 to TRBJ1-5, with D unresolved. Trimming shortened V by 9 bases and J by 7 bases, and 19 bases separated the two germline ends. The CDR3 has 14 residues. Germline V gene sequence: CDR1 MNHEY, CDR2 SVGAGI. Written as DNA, the CDR3 is TGTGCCAGTACGGAGGGTATTTCCGGCCAGCCCCAGCATTTT. This translates into CASTEGISGQPQHF.

The chain carries TRBV20-1 and TRBJ2-5; D is unresolved. V lost 3 bases and J 4 bases, leaving 6 bases between the germline ends. The CDR3 has 11 residues. Germline V gene sequence: CDR1 DFQATT, CDR2 SNEGSKA (reference sequence). The CDR3 nucleotides are TGCAGTGCTAGTATCCGAGAGACCCAGTACTTC. It yields the protein CSASIRETQYF.

This chain uses TRBV5-1 with TRBJ2-7; D uncertain. Germline assignment: CDR1 SGHRS and CDR2 YFSETQ. V dropped 4 bases and J dropped 5 bases, with 13 bases sitting between them. This CDR3 region has 13 residues. CDR3 in DNA: TGCGCCAGCAGCGTCGTGGGTATCGACGAGCAGTACTTC. It translates to CASSVVGIDEQYF.

The chain couples TRBV5-1 to TRBJ2-3; D may be TRBD2 (5 bases). Trimming cost V 2 bases and J 3 bases, with 13 bases left between them. Germline V CDR1 and CDR2: SGHRS, YFSETQ. This CDR3 region has 15 residues. The CDR3 region has the DNA TGCGCCAGCAGCTTCCTAGCTGAGTTGACAGATACGCAGTATTTT. Translating gives CASSFLAELTDTQYF.

The gene calls are TRBV20-1 and TRBJ2-5; a possible D gene is TRBD1 (6 bases). Germline assignment: CDR1 DFQATT and CDR2 SNEGSKA (reference sequence). The CDR3 spans 12 residues. Trimming cost V 3 bases and J 4 bases, with 9 bases left between them. This chain's CDR3 is CSASKQGETQYF. CDR3 DNA sequence: TGCAGTGCTAGTAAACAGGGAGAGACCCAGTACTTC.

The CDR3, as DNA: TGCGCCAGCAGCTTGACAGGGGGTAGGGTGGAATCACCCCTCCACTTT. It encodes CASSLTGGRVESPLHF. The chain employs TRBV5-1 and TRBJ1-6; 8 bases match TRBD1. V trimming: 1 base; J trimming: 10 bases; junction bases outside the gene matches: 10. Looked up from germline, CDR1 is SGHRS and CDR2 is YFSETQ. The CDR3 runs to 16 residues.

This clone came up a few times. The chain uses TRBV7-2 and TRBJ1-5, with no clear D. The CDR3 totals 14 residues. V was clipped by 1 base and J by 0 bases, with 4 bases between them. CDR1 SGHTA and CDR2 FQGNSA come from the germline V gene. Written as DNA, the CDR3 is TGTGCCAGCAGCTTAGATTATAGCAATCAGCCCCAGCATTTT. Translated: CASSLDYSNQPQHF.

The chain links TRBV4-1 to TRBJ2-3, with 7 nucleotides matching TRBD2. The CDR3 totals 17 residues. Germline CDR1 MGHRA, CDR2 YSYEKL. V shed 0 bases and J 7 bases; nucleotides not matched to a gene: 13. CDR3 sequence reads: CASSQDGVWGGSNTQYF. The DNA for the CDR3 is TGCGCCAGCAGCCAAGATGGTGTATGGGGGGGGAGCAATACGCAGTATTTT.

V usage is TRBV11-3 and J usage is TRBJ2-2, with 11 bases fitting TRBD2. The V gene's germline CDR1 is SGHNT and CDR2 YENEEA. Trimming cost V 5 bases and J 3 bases; bases outside gene matches: 11. The CDR3 extends over 18 amino acids. CDR3: CASSQRATSGGHTGELFF. DNA of the CDR3: TGTGCCAGCAGCCAGAGAGCTACTAGCGGGGGCCACACCGGGGAGCTGTTTTTT.

The count of this clone is one. The chain uses TRBV5-1 and TRBJ2-5; TRBD2 matches 8 bases. The CDR3 totals 14 residues. CDR1 is SGHRS, CDR2 YFSETQ, per germline. Germline trimming cut 0 bases from V and 5 bases from J; bases unmatched to any gene: 3. CDR3 protein: CASSLATSEETQYF. CDR3 DNA: TGCGCCAGCAGCTTGGCGACTAGCGAGGAGACCCAGTACTTC.

This chain uses TRBV15 with TRBJ2-6; tentative D call: TRBD1 (5 bases). The CDR3 is 17 residues long. V was shortened by 0 bases and J by 2 bases, with 11 bases between the two germline ends. From germline, CDR1 is LNHNV and CDR2 YYDKDF (reference sequence). CDR3: CATSRDRPGTGANVLTF. In nucleotides, the CDR3 is TGTGCCACCAGCAGAGATCGTCCAGGGACTGGGGCCAACGTCCTGACTTTC.

This sequence joins TRBV15 and TRBJ2-1, with a tentative D call TRBD2 (6 bases). CDR3 length: 15 amino acids. Germline values: CDR1 LNHNV, CDR2 YYDKDF (reference sequence). Between the trimmed V and J ends, which lost 4 bases and 7 bases, there was a span of 17 bases. The CDR3 reads CATSTGGDRINEQFF. CDR3 nucleotide sequence: TGTGCCACCAGCACCGGCGGGGACCGGATAAATGAGCAGTTCTTC.

J is TRBJ2-1 and V is TRBV7-2; D tentatively fits TRBD1 or TRBD2 (5 bases each). The CDR3 has 14 amino acids. Germline V gene data show CDR1 as SGHTA and CDR2 as FQGNSA. The V and J ends lost 2 bases and 4 bases respectively, with 9 bases between them. The CDR3 DNA reads TGTGCCAGCAGCTTACAGGGAGATTACAATGAGCAGTTCTTC. Its protein is CASSLQGDYNEQFF.

The chain recombines TRBV9 with TRBJ2-1; TRBD2 agrees at 13 bases. This CDR3 spans 14 amino acids. Germline CDR1 and CDR2: SGDLS and YYNGEE. V was clipped by 5 bases and J by 7 bases; unmatched bases: 3. CDR3 region: CASSRTSGSNEQFF. Here the CDR3 DNA reads TGTGCCAGCAGTAGGACTAGCGGGAGTAATGAGCAGTTCTTC.